This TCR beta chain is drawn from a study of regulatory T cells in long-lasting Graves disease. This clonotype came up many times. Stated time point: newly diagnosed GD, antithyroid drugs for less than 3 months. Generation of the TCR library employed RNA extracted from PBMCs. The CDR3 extends over 15 amino acids. CDR1 MNHEY and CDR2 SMNVEV come from the germline V gene (reference sequence). Trimming removed 0 bases from V and 8 bases from J, with 16 bases in between. Libraries of TCR beta came from iRepertoire HTBI primers plus Arm-PCR of CDR3 regions. TCRdb redid the calling of the multiplex PCR reads with MiXCR, one entry per CDR3 protein. Among around 500,000 distinct CDR3 sequences listed, around 12% were seen once. This sample also appeared in a second study, on T cells in Graves' hyperthyroidism and ophthalmopathy. As that study records: Hyperthyroidism, newly diagnosed and lasting under 2 months, affected patients aged 18 to 65.

The chain joins TRBV27 to TRBJ1-2, with a possible D match to TRBD1 (6 bases). Sequenced here: peripheral blood mononuclear cells (PBMCs), sampled at new diagnosis, from a patient treated with antithyroid drugs. The clonotype originates from a young woman with Graves disease. CDR3 in DNA: TGTGCCAGCAGTTTATCGTCAAAGGGCAGGGGAGGCTACACCTTC. Its translation is CASSLSSKGRGGYTF.